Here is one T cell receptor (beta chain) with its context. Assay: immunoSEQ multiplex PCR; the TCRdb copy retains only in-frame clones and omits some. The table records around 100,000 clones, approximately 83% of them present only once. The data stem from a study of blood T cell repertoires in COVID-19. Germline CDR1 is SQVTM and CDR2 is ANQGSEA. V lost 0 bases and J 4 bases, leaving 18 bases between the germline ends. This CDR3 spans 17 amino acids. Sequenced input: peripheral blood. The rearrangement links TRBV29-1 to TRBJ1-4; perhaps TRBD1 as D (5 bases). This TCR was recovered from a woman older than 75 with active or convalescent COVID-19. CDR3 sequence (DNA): TGCAGCGTTGAAGAAAGCAGGGAAGGAGGGCTTAATGAAAAACTGTTTTTT. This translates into CSVEESREGGLNEKLFF.